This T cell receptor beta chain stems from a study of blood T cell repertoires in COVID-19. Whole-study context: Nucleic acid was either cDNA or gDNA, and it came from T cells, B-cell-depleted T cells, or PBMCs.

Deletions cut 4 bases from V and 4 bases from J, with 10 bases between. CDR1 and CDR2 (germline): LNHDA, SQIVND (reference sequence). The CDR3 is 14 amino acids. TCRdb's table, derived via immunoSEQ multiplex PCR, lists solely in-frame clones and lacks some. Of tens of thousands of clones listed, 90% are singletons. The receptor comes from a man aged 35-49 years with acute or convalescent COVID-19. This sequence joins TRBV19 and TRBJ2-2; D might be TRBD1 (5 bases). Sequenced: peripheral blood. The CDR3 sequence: CASSKYRSTGELFF. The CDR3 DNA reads TGTGCCAGTAGTAAATACAGGAGCACCGGGGAGCTGTTTTTT. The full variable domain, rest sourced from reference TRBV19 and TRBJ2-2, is DGGITQSPKYLFRKEGQNVTLSCEQNLNHDAMYWYRQDPGQGLRLIYYSQIVNDFQKGDIAEGYSVSREKKESFPLTVTSAQKNPTAFYLCASSKYRSTGELFFGEGSRLTVL.